This T cell receptor (beta chain) was profiled in a study of post-analysis software for immune sequencing data. Study information: In terms of disease course, relapsing-remitting, secondary progressive and progressive-relapsing multiple sclerosis were included.

Unique molecular identifiers tagged the TCR beta cDNA libraries. The T cell input of roughly 0.95 to 10 million gave about 470,000 cDNA molecules. One entry per CDR3 protein results from TCRdb running MiXCR on the PCR reads. The table includes roughly 410,000 distinct CDR3 sequences, around 37% detected once. CDR3 length: 14 residues. Unmatched junction bases numbered 7, after V lost 5 bases and J lost 3 bases. Comment on this clonotype: Antigen: not known.

Whole-study results and caveats: Patients used about 5 TRBV segments, including TRBV5-6, TRBV5-1 and TRBV20-1, more often than controls. F measure clustering grouped samples strongly by preparation batch. Diversity measured as normalized Chao1 was significantly lower in multiple sclerosis patients than in controls.

The sample taken for sequencing was blood. The clonotype comes from a girl between 5 and 17 years old with multiple sclerosis. The V gene is TRBV12-3 or TRBV12-4, the J gene TRBJ2-7; 7 bases are shared with TRBD2. CDR3 bases: TGTGCCAGCAGTGGGGGACTAAACCACTACGAGCAGTACTTC. It translates to CASSGGLNHYEQYF.